The clone carrying this T cell receptor beta chain has a single count. Its target is not known. These data come from a study of PD-1 blockade in classical Hodgkin lymphoma. Study-level points and caveats: Patients newly diagnosed and complete responders had comparable baseline diversity. In newly diagnosed patients, baseline TCR diversity was reportedly below that of healthy donors.

Autologous stem cell transplantation was followed by relapse in every patient, and brentuximab vedotin exposure varied. The CDR3 length is 12 residues. V lost 0 bases, J lost 6 bases, and 3 bases lay in between. Per the germline V gene, CDR1 is LNHDA and CDR2 is SQIVND (reference sequence). Profiled with immunoSEQ multiplex PCR; TCRdb holds only in-frame clones, not every one. Of approximately 4,100 clones detected, over 55% appear once; the ten largest clones hold about 51%. Sequenced here: peripheral blood mononuclear cells (PBMCs), sampled at baseline. This receptor was obtained from a human donor with classical Hodgkin lymphoma. V is TRBV19 and J is TRBJ1-5; D is undetermined. The CDR3 nucleotides read TGTGCCAGTAGTATAGAGACTCAGCCCCAGCATTTT. As protein: CASSIETQPQHF.